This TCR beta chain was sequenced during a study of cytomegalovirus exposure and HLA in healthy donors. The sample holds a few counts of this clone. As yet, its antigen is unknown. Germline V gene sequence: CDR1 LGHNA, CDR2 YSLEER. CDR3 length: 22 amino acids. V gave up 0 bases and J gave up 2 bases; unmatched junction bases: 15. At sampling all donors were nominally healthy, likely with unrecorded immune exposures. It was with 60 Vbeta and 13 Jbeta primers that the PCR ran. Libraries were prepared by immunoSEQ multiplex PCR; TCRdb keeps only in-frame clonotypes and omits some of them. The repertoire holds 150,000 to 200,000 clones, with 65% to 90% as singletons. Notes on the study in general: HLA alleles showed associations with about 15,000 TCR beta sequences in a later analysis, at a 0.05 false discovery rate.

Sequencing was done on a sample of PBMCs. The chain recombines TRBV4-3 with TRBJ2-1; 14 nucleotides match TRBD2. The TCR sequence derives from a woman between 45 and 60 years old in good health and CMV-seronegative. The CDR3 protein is CASSQDSRRPTSGRDAYNEQFF. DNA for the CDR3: TGCGCCAGCAGCCAAGATAGTCGTCGCCCGACTAGCGGGAGGGACGCCTACAATGAGCAGTTCTTC.